Below, one T cell receptor (beta chain) is given with its context. The sample belongs to a study of blood T cell repertoires in COVID-19. Germline CDR1 reads MNHEY; CDR2 reads SVGAGI. This CDR3 has 16 amino acids. V lost 2 bases to trimming and J lost 4 bases; unmatched junction nucleotides: 7. Produced via immunoSEQ multiplex PCR; TCRdb's table is partial and in-frame only. The table includes roughly 170,000 clones, around 73% detected once. This clonotype originated in a woman aged 45 to 65 who had recovered from COVID-19. V usage is TRBV6-5 and J usage is TRBJ1-3; 8 nucleotides align to TRBD1. Material for sequencing was PBMCs or T cells enriched from blood (not recorded which). In DNA form, the CDR3 reads TGTGCCAGCAGTTACGGGGCAGGGGGCTTCGGAAACACCATATATTTT. Its translation: CASSYGAGGFGNTIYF.